This note documents a single TCR beta chain sequence. This record comes from a study of blood T cell repertoires in COVID-19. Study overall: Both acute and convalescent COVID-19 samples were obtained from the United States, Italy and Spain. T cells, B-cell-depleted T cells, or PBMCs supplied cDNA or gDNA.

As processed by the authors: Scientists estimated how many nucleated cells there were by amplifying reference gene primers. Measured with immunoSEQ multiplex PCR; TCRdb has only the in-frame clones, and not every one. That table supplies the V and J calls and clone size; D and trimming were determined from the DNA. The sample shows over 200,000 clones, almost 85% of them seen only once. Germline V CDR1 and CDR2: MDHEN, SYDVKM. Germline trimming cut 6 bases from V and 6 bases from J; bases unmatched to any gene: 12. The CDR3 runs 17 residues. The clonotype comes from a woman in her forties or fifties with active or convalescent COVID-19. The genes are TRBV28 and TRBJ2-1; 12 positions agree with TRBD1. The sequencing sample was made of peripheral blood. In DNA form, the CDR3 reads TGTGCCAGCAGCCCCGGAGGGACAGGGGGCGGAGGCAATGAGCAGTTCTTC. It codes for CASSPGGTGGGGNEQFF. The full variable domain, in which reference TRBV28 and TRBJ2-1 provide the parts outside the CDR3, is DVKVTQSSRYLVKRTGEKVFLECVQDMDHENMFWYRQDPGLGLRLIYFSYDVKMKEKGDIPEGYSVSREKKERFSLILESASTNQTSMYLCASSPGGTGGGGNEQFFGPGTRLTVL.